These T cell receptor beta chains were read from a single sample in a study of blood T cell repertoires in COVID-19. Repertoires were generated with immunoSEQ multiplex PCR, while TCRdb's copy carries only in-frame clones and drops some. The sample lists 150,000 to 200,000 clones, almost 85% occurring once. The sequenced sample was peripheral blood. The receptors here all came from a woman aged 80 or older with acute or convalescent COVID-19. Both conserved end residues are part of each CDR3.

j_call v_call cdr3_length cdr3_aa
TRBJ1-2 TRBV19 12 CASRDSPGGYTF
TRBJ1-2 TRBV19 17 CASSIKGQGAANYGYTF
TRBJ2-7 TRBV5-1 15 CASSPTGTGGLEQYF
TRBJ1-1 TRBV28 16 CASSLHRGGQNTEAFF
TRBJ2-3 TRBV28 16 CASSYLGAGDTDTQYF
TRBJ1-3 TRBV2 15 CASSEQSTSGNTIYF
TRBJ1-1 TRBV12-2 15 CASRPGQGKNTEAFF
TRBJ2-7 TRBV30 14 CAWVREGKLGGQYF
TRBJ2-4 TRBV5-4 15 CASSPGGLADNIQYF
TRBJ1-1 TRBV6-5 15 CASSYSLQGTTEAFF
TRBJ1-1 TRBV7-2 14 CASSPGAANTEAFF
TRBJ1-4 TRBV18 13 CASSPNRGGELFF
TRBJ2-1 TRBV19 15 CASSPGTGVIYEQFF
TRBJ1-4 TRBV28 14 CASSLGQGNEKLFF
TRBJ2-1 TRBV5-1 13 CASSPGFYNEQFF
TRBJ2-7 TRBV7-2 14 CASSAGLLWGEQYF